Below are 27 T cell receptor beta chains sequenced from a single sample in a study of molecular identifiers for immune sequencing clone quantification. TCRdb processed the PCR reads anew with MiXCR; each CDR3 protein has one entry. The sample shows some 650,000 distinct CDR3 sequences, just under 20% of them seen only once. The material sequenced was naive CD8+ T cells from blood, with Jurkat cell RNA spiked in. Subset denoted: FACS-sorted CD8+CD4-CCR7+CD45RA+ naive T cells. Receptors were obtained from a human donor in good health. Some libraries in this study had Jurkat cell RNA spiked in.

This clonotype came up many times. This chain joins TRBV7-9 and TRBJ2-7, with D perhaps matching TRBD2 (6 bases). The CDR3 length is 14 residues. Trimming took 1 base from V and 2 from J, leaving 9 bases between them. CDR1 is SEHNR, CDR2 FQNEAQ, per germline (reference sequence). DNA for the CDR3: TGTGCCAGCAGCTTAGTTGGCGGGACCTACGAGCAGTACTTC. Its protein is CASSLVGGTYEQYF.

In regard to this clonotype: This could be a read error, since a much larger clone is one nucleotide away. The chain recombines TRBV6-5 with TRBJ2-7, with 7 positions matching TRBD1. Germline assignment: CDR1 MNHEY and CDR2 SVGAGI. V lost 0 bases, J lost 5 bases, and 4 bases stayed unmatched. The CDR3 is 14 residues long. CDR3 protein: CASSYSQGVHEQYF. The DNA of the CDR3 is TGTGCCAGCAGTTACTCTCAGGGGGTACACGAGCAGTACTTC.

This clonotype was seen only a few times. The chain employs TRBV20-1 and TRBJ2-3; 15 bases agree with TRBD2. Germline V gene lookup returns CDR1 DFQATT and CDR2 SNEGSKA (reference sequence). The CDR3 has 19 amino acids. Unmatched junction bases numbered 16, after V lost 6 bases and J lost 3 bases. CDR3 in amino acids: CSANFGLAGGPVFTDTQYF. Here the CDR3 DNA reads TGCAGTGCCAACTTCGGACTAGCGGGAGGGCCTGTGTTTACAGATACGCAGTATTTT.

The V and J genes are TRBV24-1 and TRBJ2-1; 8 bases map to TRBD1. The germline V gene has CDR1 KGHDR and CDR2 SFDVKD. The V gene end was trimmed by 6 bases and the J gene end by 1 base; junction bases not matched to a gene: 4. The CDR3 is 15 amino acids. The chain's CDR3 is CATSRTGGSYNEQFF. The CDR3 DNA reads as TGTGCCACCAGTAGAACAGGGGGATCCTACAATGAGCAGTTCTTC.

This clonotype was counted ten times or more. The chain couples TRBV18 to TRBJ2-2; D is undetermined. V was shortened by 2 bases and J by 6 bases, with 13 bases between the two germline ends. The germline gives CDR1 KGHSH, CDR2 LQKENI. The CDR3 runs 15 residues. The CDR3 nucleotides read TGTGCCAGCTCACCAGATCGGCCTACTTCCGGGGAGCTGTTTTTT. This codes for CASSPDRPTSGELFF.

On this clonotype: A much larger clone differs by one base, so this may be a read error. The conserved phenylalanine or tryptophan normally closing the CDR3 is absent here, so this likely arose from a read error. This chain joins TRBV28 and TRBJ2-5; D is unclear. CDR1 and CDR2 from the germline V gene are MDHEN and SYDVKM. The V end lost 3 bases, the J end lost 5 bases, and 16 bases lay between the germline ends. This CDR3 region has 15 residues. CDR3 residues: CASSFLRTLRETQYL. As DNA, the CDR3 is TGTGCCAGCAGTTTTTTAAGGACCCTTCGGGAGACCCAGTACCTC.

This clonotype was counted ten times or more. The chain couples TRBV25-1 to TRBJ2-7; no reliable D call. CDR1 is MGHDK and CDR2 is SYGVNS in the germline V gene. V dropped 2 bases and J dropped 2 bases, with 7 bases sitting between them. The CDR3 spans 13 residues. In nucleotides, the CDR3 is TGTGCCAGCAGTGAAATCGGAGCCTACGAGCAGTACTTC. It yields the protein CASSEIGAYEQYF.

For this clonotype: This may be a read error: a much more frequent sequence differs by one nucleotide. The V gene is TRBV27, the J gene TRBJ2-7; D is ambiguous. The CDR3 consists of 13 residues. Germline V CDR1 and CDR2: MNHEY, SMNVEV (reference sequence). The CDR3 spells CASSPGTRSEQCF. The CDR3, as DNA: TGTGCCAGCAGTCCCGGAACCCGGTCCGAGCAGTGCTTC.

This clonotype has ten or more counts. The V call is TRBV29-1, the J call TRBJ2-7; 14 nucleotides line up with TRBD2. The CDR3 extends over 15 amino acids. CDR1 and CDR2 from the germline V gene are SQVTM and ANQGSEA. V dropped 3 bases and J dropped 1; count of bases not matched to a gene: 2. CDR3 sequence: CSVEGTSGSSYEQYF. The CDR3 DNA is TGCAGCGTTGAGGGGACTAGCGGGAGTTCCTACGAGCAGTACTTC.

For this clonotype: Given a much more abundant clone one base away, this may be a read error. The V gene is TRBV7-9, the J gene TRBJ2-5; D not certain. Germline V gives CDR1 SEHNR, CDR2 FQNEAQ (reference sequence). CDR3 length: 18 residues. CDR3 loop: CASGLTGVRALEMETQYF. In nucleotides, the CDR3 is TGTGCCAGCGGCTTGACCGGCGTCCGGGCCCTTGAAATGGAGACCCAGTACTTC.

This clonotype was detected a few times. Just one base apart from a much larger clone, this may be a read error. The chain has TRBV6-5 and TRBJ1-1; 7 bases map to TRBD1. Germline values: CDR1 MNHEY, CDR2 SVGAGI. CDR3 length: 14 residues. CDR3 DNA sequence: TGTGCCAGCAGTTACCCGGGACAGCACACTGAAGCTTCCTTT. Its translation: CASSYPGQHTEASF.

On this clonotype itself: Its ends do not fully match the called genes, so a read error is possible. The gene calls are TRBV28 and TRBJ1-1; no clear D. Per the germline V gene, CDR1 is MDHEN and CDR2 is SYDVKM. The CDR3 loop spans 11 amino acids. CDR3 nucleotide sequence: TGTGCCAGCAAAATGAACATTGAAGCTTTCTTT. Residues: CASKMNIEAFF.

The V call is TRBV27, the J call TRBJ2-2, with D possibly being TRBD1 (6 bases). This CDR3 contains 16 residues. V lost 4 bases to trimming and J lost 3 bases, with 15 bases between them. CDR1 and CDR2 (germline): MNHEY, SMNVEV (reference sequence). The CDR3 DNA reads TGTGCCAGCAGTTCAAGACAGGTTACCGACACCGGGGAGCTGTTTTTT. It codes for CASSSRQVTDTGELFF.

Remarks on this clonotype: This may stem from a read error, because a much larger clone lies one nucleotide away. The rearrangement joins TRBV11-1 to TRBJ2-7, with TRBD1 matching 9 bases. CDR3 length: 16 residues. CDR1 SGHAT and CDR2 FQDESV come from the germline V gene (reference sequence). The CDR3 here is CASSVFPGQGYYERYF. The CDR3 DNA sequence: TGTGCCAGCAGCGTATTCCCGGGACAGGGTTACTACGAGCGGTACTTC.

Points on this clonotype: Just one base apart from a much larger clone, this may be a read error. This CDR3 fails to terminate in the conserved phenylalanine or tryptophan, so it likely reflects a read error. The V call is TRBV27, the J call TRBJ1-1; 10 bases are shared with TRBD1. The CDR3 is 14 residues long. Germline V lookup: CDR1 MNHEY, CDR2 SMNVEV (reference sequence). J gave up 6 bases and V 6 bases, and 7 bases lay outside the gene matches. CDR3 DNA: TGTGCCAGCAGCTTAGGGACAGGGGCGTCTGAAGCTTTCTCT. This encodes CASSLGTGASEAFS.

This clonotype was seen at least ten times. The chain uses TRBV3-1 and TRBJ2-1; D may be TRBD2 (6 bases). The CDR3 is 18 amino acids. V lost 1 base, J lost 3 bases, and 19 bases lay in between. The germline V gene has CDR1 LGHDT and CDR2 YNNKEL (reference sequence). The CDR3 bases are TGTGCCAGCAGCCAAGGACGGAGAATGGCGGGAAACTACAATGAGCAGTTCTTC. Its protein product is CASSQGRRMAGNYNEQFF.

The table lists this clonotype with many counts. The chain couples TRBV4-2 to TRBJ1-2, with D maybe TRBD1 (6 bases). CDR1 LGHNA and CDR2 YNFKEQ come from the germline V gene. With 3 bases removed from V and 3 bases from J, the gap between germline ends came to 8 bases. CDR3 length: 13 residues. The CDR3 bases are TGTGCCAGCAGCCAGGGGGGGCACTATGGCTACACCTTC. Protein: CASSQGGHYGYTF.

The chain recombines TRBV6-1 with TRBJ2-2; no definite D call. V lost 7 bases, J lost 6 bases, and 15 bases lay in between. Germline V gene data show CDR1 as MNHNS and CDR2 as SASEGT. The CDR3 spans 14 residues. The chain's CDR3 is CASMSATYPGELFF. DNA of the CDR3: TGTGCCAGCATGTCGGCGACTTACCCCGGGGAGCTGTTTTTT.

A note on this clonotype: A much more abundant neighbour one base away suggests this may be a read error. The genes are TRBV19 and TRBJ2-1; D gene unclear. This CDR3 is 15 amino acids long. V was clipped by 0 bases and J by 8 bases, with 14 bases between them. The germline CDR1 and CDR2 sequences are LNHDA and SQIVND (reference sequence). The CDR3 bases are TGTGCCAGTAGTATAGACCCGGTAGGATACGATGAGCAGTTCTTC. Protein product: CASSIDPVGYDEQFF.

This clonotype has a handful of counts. CDR3 DNA: TGCGCCAGCAGCCAAGGGGTAGCTAACTATGGCTACACCTTC. It translates to CASSQGVANYGYTF. This chain joins TRBV4-3 and TRBJ1-2; D gene unclear. There are 14 residues in the CDR3. CDR1 and CDR2 (germline): LGHNA, YSLEER. The ends were cut back, 1 base at V and 0 bases at J, with 6 bases in the middle.

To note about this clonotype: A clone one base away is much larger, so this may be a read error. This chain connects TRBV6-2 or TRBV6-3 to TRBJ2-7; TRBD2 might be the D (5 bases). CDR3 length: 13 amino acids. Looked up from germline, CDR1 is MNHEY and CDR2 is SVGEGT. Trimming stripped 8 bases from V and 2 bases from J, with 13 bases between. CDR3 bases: TGTGCCAGCGACTACGGGATACCCTACGAGCAGTACTTC. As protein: CASDYGIPYEQYF.

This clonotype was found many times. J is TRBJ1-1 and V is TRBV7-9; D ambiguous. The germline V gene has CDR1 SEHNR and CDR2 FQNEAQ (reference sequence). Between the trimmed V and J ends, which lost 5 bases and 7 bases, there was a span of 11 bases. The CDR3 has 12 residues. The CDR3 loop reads CASSGRGGEAFF. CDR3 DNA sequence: TGTGCCAGCAGCGGTCGTGGCGGTGAAGCTTTCTTT.

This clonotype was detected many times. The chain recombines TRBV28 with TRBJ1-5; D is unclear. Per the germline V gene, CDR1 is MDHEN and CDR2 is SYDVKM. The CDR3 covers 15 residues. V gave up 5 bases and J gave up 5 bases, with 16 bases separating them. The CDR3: CASSTAPPGYQPQHF. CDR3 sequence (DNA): TGTGCCAGCAGTACGGCCCCCCCGGGTTATCAGCCCCAGCATTTT.

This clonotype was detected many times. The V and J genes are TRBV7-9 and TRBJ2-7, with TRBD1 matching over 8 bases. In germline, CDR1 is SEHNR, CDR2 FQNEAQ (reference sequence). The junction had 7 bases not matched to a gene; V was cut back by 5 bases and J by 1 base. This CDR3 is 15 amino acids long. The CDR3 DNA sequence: TGTGCCAGCAGCCCAGGGACAGGACCATCCTACGAGCAGTACTTC. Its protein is CASSPGTGPSYEQYF.

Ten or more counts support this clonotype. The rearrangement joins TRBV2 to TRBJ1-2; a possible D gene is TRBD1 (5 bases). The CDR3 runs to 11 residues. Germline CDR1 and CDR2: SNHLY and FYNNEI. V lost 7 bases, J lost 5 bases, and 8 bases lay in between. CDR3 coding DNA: TGTGCCAGCAAACAGGATTATGGCTACACCTTC. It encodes CASKQDYGYTF.

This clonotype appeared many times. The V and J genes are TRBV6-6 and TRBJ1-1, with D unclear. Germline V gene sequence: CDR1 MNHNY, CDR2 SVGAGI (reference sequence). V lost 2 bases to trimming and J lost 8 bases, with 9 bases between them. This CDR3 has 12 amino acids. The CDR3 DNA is TGTGCCAGCAGTTACGGTCCTGTGGAAGCTTTCTTT. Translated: CASSYGPVEAFF.

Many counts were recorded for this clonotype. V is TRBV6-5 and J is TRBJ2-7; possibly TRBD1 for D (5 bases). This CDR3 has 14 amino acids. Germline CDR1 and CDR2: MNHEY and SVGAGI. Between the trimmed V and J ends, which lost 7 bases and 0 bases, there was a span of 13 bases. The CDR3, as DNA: TGTGCCAGCACCCCGGACATAAGCTCCTACGAGCAGTACTTC. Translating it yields CASTPDISSYEQYF.